What follows are 8 T cell receptor beta chains derived from one specimen sequenced in a study of tumor T cells in aggressive B-cell lymphoma. Sequenced by immunoSEQ multiplex PCR; TCRdb stores in-frame clones only, minus some. The repertoire holds about 5,300 clones, with more than 75% as singletons. The sequencing sample was made of tumor tissue. Receptors originate from an adult with diffuse large B cell lymphoma.

This sequence joins TRBV5-1 and TRBJ2-2; no definite D call. The germline V gene encodes CDR1 SGHRS and CDR2 YFSETQ. The germline V and J ends were trimmed by 0 bases and 6 bases, with 9 bases remaining between them. There are 14 residues in the CDR3. CDR3 nucleotide sequence: TGCGCCAGCAGCTTGGGACTCAGCCCCGGGGAGCTGTTTTTT. It is translated as CASSLGLSPGELFF. Full variable domain (outside the CDR3, taken from reference TRBV5-1 and TRBJ2-2): KAGVTQTPRYLIKTRGQQVTLSCSPISGHRSVSWYQQTPGQGLQFLFEYFSETQRNKGNFPGRFSGRQFSNSRSEMNVSTLELGDSALYLCASSLGLSPGELFFGEGSRLTVL.

CDR3 residues: CASSLGTETNSPLHF. As DNA, the CDR3 is TGTGCCAGCAGCTTGGGGACTGAGACTAATTCACCCCTCCACTTT. The genes are TRBV7-8 and TRBJ1-6, with D possibly being TRBD1 (5 bases). The germline V gene has CDR1 SGHVS and CDR2 FQNEAQ. Trimming left V 3 bases short and J 6 bases short, with 12 bases between. This CDR3 has 15 residues.

The J gene is TRBJ2-5, the V gene TRBV9; D ambiguous. V gave up 1 base and J gave up 7 bases, with 8 bases separating them. This CDR3 is 12 amino acids long. Germline lookup yields CDR1 SGDLS and CDR2 YYNGEE. CDR3 nucleotides: TGTGCCAGCAGCGTACAGGCAGGGACCCAGTACTTC. This encodes CASSVQAGTQYF.

This rearrangement joins TRBV11-2 to TRBJ1-1; the match to TRBD1 covers 7 bases. Unmatched junction bases numbered 5, after V lost 4 bases and J lost 0 bases. This CDR3 is built from 15 residues. Germline CDR1 and CDR2: SGHAT and FQNNGV. The CDR3 region is CASSWDRLMNTEAFF. The CDR3 DNA follows: TGTGCCAGCAGCTGGGACAGACTCATGAACACTGAAGCTTTCTTT.

The chain uses TRBV2 and TRBJ2-2; D remains unclear. Per the germline V gene, CDR1 is SNHLY and CDR2 is FYNNEI. With 4 bases removed from V and 1 base from J, the gap between germline ends came to 10 bases. CDR3 size: 15 residues. For the CDR3, the DNA is TGTGCCAGCAGTGGAAGTATACTGAACACCGGGGAGCTGTTTTTT. Its translation: CASSGSILNTGELFF.

CDR3 coding DNA: TGTGCCAGCAGCTTAGCTACTAGCGGAGACACCTACGAGCAGTACTTC. It encodes CASSLATSGDTYEQYF. The rearrangement uses TRBV11-2 and TRBJ2-7; 8 nucleotides line up with TRBD2. The J segment lost 2 bases and the V segment lost 1 base, leaving 7 bases of the junction unmatched. The germline V gene has CDR1 SGHAT and CDR2 FQNNGV. The CDR3 loop spans 16 amino acids.

This chain joins TRBV5-1 and TRBJ1-1; D perhaps matches TRBD1 (5 bases). The CDR3 consists of 13 residues. From germline, CDR1 is SGHRS and CDR2 YFSETQ. The V and J ends lost 6 bases and 4 bases respectively, with 13 bases between them. CDR3 bases: TGCGCCAGCACCACCGGGGGTGGCACTGAAGCTTTCTTT. Its protein product is CASTTGGGTEAFF.

The V call is TRBV11-2, the J call TRBJ2-7; 9 nucleotides match TRBD1. V lost 7 bases and J lost 4; bases outside the gene matches: 8. The CDR3 has 14 residues. In germline, CDR1 is SGHAT, CDR2 FQNNGV. The CDR3, as DNA: TGTGCCAGCACCGGAGACAGGGGGAGGTACGAGCAGTACTTC. Protein product: CASTGDRGRYEQYF.